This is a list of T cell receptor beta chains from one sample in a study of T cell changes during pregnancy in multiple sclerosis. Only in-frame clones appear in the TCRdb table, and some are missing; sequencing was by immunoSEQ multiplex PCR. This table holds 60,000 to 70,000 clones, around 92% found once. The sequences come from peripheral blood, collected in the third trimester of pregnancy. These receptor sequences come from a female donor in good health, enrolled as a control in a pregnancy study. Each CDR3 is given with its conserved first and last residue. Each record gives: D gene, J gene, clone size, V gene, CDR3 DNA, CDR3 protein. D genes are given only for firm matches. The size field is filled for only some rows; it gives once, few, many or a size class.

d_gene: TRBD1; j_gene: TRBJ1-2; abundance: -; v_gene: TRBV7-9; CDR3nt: TGTGCCAGCAGCTTAAGGACAGGGTATGGCTACACCTTC; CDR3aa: CASSLRTGYGYTF
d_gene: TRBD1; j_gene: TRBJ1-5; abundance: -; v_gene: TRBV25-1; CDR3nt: TGTGCCAGCAGTGAATCCCCCCAGGGACAGGGCGGTAATCAGCCCCAGCATTTT; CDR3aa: CASSESPQGQGGNQPQHF
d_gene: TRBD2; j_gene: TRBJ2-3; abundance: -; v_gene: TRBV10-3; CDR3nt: TGTGCCATCACCCCACTAGCGGGGGCCAGCACAGATACGCAGTATTTT; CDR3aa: CAITPLAGASTDTQYF
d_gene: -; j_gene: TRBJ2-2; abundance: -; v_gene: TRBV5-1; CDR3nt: TGCGCCAGCAGCTTGGTTGGAGGGGCCGGCGGGGAGCTGTTTTTT; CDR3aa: CASSLVGGAGGELFF
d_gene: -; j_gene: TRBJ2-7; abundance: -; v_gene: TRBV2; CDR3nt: TGTGCCAGCAGTGGACAGATCTCCTACGAGCAGTACTTC; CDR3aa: CASSGQISYEQYF
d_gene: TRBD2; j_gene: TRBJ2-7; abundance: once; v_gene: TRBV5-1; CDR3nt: TGCGCCAGCAGCCCAGGGCCGGGGGGGGACGAGCAGTACTTC; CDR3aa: CASSPGPGGDEQYF
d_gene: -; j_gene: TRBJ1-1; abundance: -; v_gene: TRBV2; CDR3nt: TGTGCCAGCAGATTAAGGGGAGGGGACACTGAAGCTTTCTTT; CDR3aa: CASRLRGGDTEAFF
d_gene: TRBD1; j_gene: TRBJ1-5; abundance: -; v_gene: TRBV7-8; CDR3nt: TGTGCCAGCAGCCCCGTAAACGGACAGGTTTTTCGGCCCCAGCATTTT; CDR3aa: CASSPVNGQVFRPQHF
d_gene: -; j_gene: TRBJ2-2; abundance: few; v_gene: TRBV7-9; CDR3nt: TGTGCCAGCAGCCCCTCGGTGGAGATCACCGGGGAGCTGTTTTTT; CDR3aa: CASSPSVEITGELFF
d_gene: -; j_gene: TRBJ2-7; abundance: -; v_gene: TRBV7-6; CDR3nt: TGTGCCAGCAGCTTGACAGACAGCTCCTACGAGCAGTACTTC; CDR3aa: CASSLTDSSYEQYF
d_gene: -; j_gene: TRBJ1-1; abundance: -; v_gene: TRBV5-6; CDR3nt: TGTGCCAGCAGCTTGGTGGGCGGGGAGGAAGCTTTCTTT; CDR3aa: CASSLVGGEEAFF
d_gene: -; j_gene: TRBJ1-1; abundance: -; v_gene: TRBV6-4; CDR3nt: TGTGCCAGCAGTGACATCGCCCGGAGGTACACTGAAGCTTTCTTT; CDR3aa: CASSDIARRYTEAFF
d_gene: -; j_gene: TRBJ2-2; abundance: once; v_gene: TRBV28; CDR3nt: TGTGCCAGCAGTAGAGTTGGGCTCGGCGGGGAGCTGTTTTTT; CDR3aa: CASSRVGLGGELFF
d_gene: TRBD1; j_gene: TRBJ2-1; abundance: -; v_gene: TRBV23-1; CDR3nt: TGCGCCAGCTGTCCCAGGGGGCGTATTCCCGTCGATGAGCAGTTCTTC; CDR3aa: CASCPRGRIPVDEQFF
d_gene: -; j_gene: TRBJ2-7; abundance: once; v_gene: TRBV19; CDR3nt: TGTGCCAGTAGTATCCTAAATGAGGAGCAGTACTTC; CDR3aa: CASSILNEEQYF
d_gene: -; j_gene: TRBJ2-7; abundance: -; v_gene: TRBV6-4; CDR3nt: TGTGCCAGCAATATAGTCTACGAGCAGTACTTC; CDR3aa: CASNIVYEQYF
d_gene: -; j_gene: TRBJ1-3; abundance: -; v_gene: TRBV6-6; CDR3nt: TGTGCCAGCAGTTACTCGACTGGTACCACTGGAAACACCATATATTTT; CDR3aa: CASSYSTGTTGNTIYF
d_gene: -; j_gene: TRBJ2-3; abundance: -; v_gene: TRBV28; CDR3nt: TGTGCCAGCACCACTTGGAGCACAGATACGCAGTATTTT; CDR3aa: CASTTWSTDTQYF
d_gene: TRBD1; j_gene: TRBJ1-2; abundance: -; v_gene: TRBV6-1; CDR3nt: TGTGCCAGCAGGGGACAGGGAACGTTTTGGGGCTACACCTTC; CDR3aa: CASRGQGTFWGYTF
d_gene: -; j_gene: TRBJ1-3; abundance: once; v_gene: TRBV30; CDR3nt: TGTGCCTTGATTGGACTTGCGAGCTCTGGAAACACCATATATTTT; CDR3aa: CALIGLASSGNTIYF
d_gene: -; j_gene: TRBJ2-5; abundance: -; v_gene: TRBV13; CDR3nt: TGTGCCAGCAGCTCTCAGGGCGAGACCCAGTACTTC; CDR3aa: CASSSQGETQYF
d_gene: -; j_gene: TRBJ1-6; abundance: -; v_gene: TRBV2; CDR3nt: TGTGCCAGCAGTGATGAGAACCTCTCCTATAATTCACCCCTCCACTTT; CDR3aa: CASSDENLSYNSPLHF
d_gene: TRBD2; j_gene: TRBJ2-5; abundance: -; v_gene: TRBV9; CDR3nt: TGTGCCAGCAGCCCCCCGGAGGGTAGCGGGGGGGCCGCGGAGACCCAGTACTTC; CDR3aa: CASSPPEGSGGAAETQYF
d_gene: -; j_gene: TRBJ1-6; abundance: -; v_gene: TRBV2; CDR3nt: TGTGCCAGCAGTGATAGGGCGGGGAGTTCACCCCTCCACTTT; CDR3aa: CASSDRAGSSPLHF
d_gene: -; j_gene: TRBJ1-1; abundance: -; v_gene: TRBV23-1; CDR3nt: TGCGCCAGCAGTCACCTCGCTTTCTTT; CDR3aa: CASSHLAFF
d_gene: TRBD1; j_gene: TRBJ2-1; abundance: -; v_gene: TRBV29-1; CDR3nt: TGCAGCGGCCTGGGACAGGACACAACCGCGGTCAATGAGCAGTTCTTC; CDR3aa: CSGLGQDTTAVNEQFF
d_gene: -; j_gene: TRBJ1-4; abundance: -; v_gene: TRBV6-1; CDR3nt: TGTGCCAGCAGTGAACTCGGAGGGGTTAATGAAAAACTGTTTTTT; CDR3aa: CASSELGGVNEKLFF
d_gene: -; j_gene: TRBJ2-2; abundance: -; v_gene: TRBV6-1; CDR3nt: TGTGCCAGCACGGAGATTCGGGAGCTGTTTTTT; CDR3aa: CASTEIRELFF
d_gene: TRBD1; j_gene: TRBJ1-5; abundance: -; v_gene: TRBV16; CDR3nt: TGTGCCAGCAGCCCTGACAGGGGGCATTTGCCCCAGCATTTT; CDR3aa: CASSPDRGHLPQHF
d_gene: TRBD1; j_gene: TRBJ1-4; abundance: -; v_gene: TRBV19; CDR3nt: TGTGCCTCAAGCGAGGACAGGCCTTTCGCTAATGAAAAACTGTTTTTT; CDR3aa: CASSEDRPFANEKLFF
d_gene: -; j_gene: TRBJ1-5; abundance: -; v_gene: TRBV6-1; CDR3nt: TGTGCCAGCAGTGAAGAGGCGGTTGGATGGGAGCCCCAGCATTTT; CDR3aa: CASSEEAVGWEPQHF
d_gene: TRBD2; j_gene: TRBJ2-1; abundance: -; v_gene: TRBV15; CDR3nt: TGTGCCACCAGCAGAGATGCGGGAGGTTCGGGCTACAATGAGCAGTTCTTC; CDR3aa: CATSRDAGGSGYNEQFF
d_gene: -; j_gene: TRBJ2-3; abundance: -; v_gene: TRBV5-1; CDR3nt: TGCGCCAGCGCGCGGGACCAGAGAGATACGCAGTATTTT; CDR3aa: CASARDQRDTQYF
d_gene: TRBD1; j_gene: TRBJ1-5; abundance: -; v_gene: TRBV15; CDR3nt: TGTGCCACCGGAATAGTAGGGGGCTCTAGCAATCAGCCCCAGCATTTT; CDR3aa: CATGIVGGSSNQPQHF